The rows below give T cell receptor beta chains drawn from one sample of a study of identical twins. TCRdb re-derived calls from the 5' RACE reads in MiXCR, one entry per CDR3 protein. Here the sample spans about 700,000 distinct CDR3 sequences, 8.5% to 9.5% being singletons. These data are also associated with another study on yellow fever vaccine responses in identical twins.

Material: PBMCs. All receptors come from a woman in her late teens or twenties in good health. The CDR3 runs from the conserved cysteine through the conserved F or W. D genes are given only for firm matches. Only some rows state a clone size, as once, few, many or a class for expanded clones.

j_gene: TRBJ2-7
abundance: few
v_gene: TRBV6-5
d_gene: NA
CDR3nt: TGTGCCAGCAGTTACTCGACCGGCCAGGGACACGAGCAGTACTTC
CDR3aa: CASSYSTGQGHEQYF

j_gene: TRBJ2-3
abundance: many
v_gene: TRBV6-5
d_gene: NA
CDR3nt: TGTGCCAGCAGTTGGTCTTGGGCAGGCACAGATACGCAGTATTTT
CDR3aa: CASSWSWAGTDTQYF

j_gene: TRBJ2-5
abundance: many
v_gene: TRBV12-3/TRBV12-4
d_gene: NA
CDR3nt: TGTGCCAGCAGTTTGTGGGGTGGAGAGACCCAGTACTTC
CDR3aa: CASSLWGGETQYF

j_gene: TRBJ2-3
abundance: medium-sized
v_gene: TRBV7-9
d_gene: TRBD1
CDR3nt: TGTGCCAGCAGTTCACCCGGGACAGGGGGTCCAGATACGCAGTATTTT
CDR3aa: CASSSPGTGGPDTQYF

j_gene: TRBJ2-1
abundance: NA
v_gene: TRBV13
d_gene: TRBD2
CDR3nt: TGTGCCAGCAGGCGGGGGGAGAGCTCCTACAATGAGCAGTTCTTC
CDR3aa: CASRRGESSYNEQFF

j_gene: TRBJ1-2
abundance: NA
v_gene: TRBV20-1
d_gene: NA
CDR3nt: TGCAGTGCTCCCGCTCCTGACTATGGCTACACCTTC
CDR3aa: CSAPAPDYGYTF

j_gene: TRBJ2-5
abundance: NA
v_gene: TRBV2
d_gene: NA
CDR3nt: TGTGCCAGCCAGAAGACGGTGTCCCAAGAGACCCAGTACTTC
CDR3aa: CASQKTVSQETQYF

j_gene: TRBJ2-3
abundance: NA
v_gene: TRBV20-1
d_gene: TRBD2
CDR3nt: TGCAGTGCTAGGCGGGATGGCCTAGCGGGAGGTAATACGCAGTATTTT
CDR3aa: CSARRDGLAGGNTQYF

j_gene: TRBJ2-2
abundance: many
v_gene: TRBV29-1
d_gene: NA
CDR3nt: TGCAGCGTTAGGAGGCCCGGGACTTCGAACACCGGGGAGCTGTTTTTT
CDR3aa: CSVRRPGTSNTGELFF

j_gene: TRBJ2-5
abundance: many
v_gene: TRBV5-5
d_gene: NA
CDR3nt: TGTGCCAGCAGCTTGATCTGGGGGGGCCAGGAGACCCAGTACTTC
CDR3aa: CASSLIWGGQETQYF

j_gene: TRBJ2-7
abundance: few
v_gene: TRBV5-6
d_gene: NA
CDR3nt: TGTGCCAGCAGCCTCGTCCCGGGATGGGGCGAGCAGTACTTC
CDR3aa: CASSLVPGWGEQYF

j_gene: TRBJ2-1
abundance: few
v_gene: TRBV6-2/TRBV6-3
d_gene: NA
CDR3nt: TGTGCCAGCAGTGCTCCCAAGACACATTACAATGAGCAGTTCTTC
CDR3aa: CASSAPKTHYNEQFF

j_gene: TRBJ2-7
abundance: few
v_gene: TRBV5-1
d_gene: NA
CDR3nt: TGCGCCAGCAGCTTCTCCCTTCGGGAAGGCTACGAGCAGTACTTC
CDR3aa: CASSFSLREGYEQYF

j_gene: TRBJ2-7
abundance: few
v_gene: TRBV7-2
d_gene: TRBD1
CDR3nt: TGTGCCAGCAGCCCTTCATACAGGGGCTACGAGCAGTACTTC
CDR3aa: CASSPSYRGYEQYF

j_gene: TRBJ2-3
abundance: NA
v_gene: TRBV24-1
d_gene: NA
CDR3nt: TGTGCCACCAGTCCTGACAGTAGCACAGATACGCAGTATTTT
CDR3aa: CATSPDSSTDTQYF

j_gene: TRBJ2-2
abundance: few
v_gene: TRBV28
d_gene: TRBD2
CDR3nt: TGTGCCAGCAGTTCCAGTCTAGCGGCAACTTACACCGGGGAGCTGTTTTTT
CDR3aa: CASSSSLAATYTGELFF

j_gene: TRBJ2-1
abundance: NA
v_gene: TRBV6-4
d_gene: NA
CDR3nt: TGTGCCAGCAGTGAGAGTTGGCCGGGGCCCTACAATGAGCAGTTCTTC
CDR3aa: CASSESWPGPYNEQFF

j_gene: TRBJ2-1
abundance: NA
v_gene: TRBV10-3
d_gene: NA
CDR3nt: TGTGCCATCAGGGAGGTCCAGGGCAATGAGCAGTTCTTC
CDR3aa: CAIREVQGNEQFF

j_gene: TRBJ1-4
abundance: few
v_gene: TRBV15
d_gene: TRBD1
CDR3nt: TGTGCCACCAGCCGGTGGGGGTTGACAGGGATAGAAACTAATGAAAAACTGTTTTTT
CDR3aa: CATSRWGLTGIETNEKLFF

j_gene: TRBJ1-2
abundance: few
v_gene: TRBV24-1
d_gene: NA
CDR3nt: TGTGCCACCAGTGATACGGGGACGGGCTATGGCTACACCTTC
CDR3aa: CATSDTGTGYGYTF

j_gene: TRBJ2-3
abundance: NA
v_gene: TRBV5-1
d_gene: NA
CDR3nt: TGCGCCAGCAGTTTTGAGCGGTTCACAGATACGCAGTATTTT
CDR3aa: CASSFERFTDTQYF

j_gene: TRBJ2-7
abundance: few
v_gene: TRBV27
d_gene: NA
CDR3nt: TGTGCCAGCAGTTTTTCCGAGGATGGCGAGCAGTACTTC
CDR3aa: CASSFSEDGEQYF

j_gene: TRBJ2-5
abundance: NA
v_gene: TRBV10-2
d_gene: TRBD2
CDR3nt: TGCGCCAGCAGTGAGTTACTAGCGGGAGTGGAGACCCAGTACTTC
CDR3aa: CASSELLAGVETQYF

j_gene: TRBJ2-7
abundance: few
v_gene: TRBV3-1
d_gene: TRBD2
CDR3nt: TGTGCCAGCAGCCAAGAATGGACTAGCGTTTACGAGCAGTACTTC
CDR3aa: CASSQEWTSVYEQYF

j_gene: TRBJ2-5
abundance: few
v_gene: TRBV29-1
d_gene: TRBD2
CDR3nt: TGCAGCGTTGACTCGGCTAGCGGGAGTTCGGAGACCCAGTACTTC
CDR3aa: CSVDSASGSSETQYF

j_gene: TRBJ2-6
abundance: NA
v_gene: TRBV5-5
d_gene: NA
CDR3nt: TGTGCCAGCAGCTTTTTACATTACTCTGGGGCCAACGTCCTGACTTTC
CDR3aa: CASSFLHYSGANVLTF

j_gene: TRBJ1-1
abundance: few
v_gene: TRBV12-3/TRBV12-4
d_gene: NA
CDR3nt: TGTGCCACCCGCCGCCTAGGAGATGAAGCTTTCTTT
CDR3aa: CATRRLGDEAFF

j_gene: TRBJ2-3
abundance: NA
v_gene: TRBV6-1
d_gene: NA
CDR3nt: TGTGCCCTCCGTCCGGGGCAGGGAGACCCAGATACGCAGTATTTT
CDR3aa: CALRPGQGDPDTQYF

j_gene: TRBJ2-3
abundance: few
v_gene: TRBV20-1
d_gene: NA
CDR3nt: TGCAGTGCTTCGCCCCTGGCGGAGAGGCATGATACGCAGTATTTT
CDR3aa: CSASPLAERHDTQYF

j_gene: TRBJ1-1
abundance: NA
v_gene: TRBV14
d_gene: TRBD1
CDR3nt: TGTGCCAGCAGCGCCCAGACAGGGGCGCGGACTGAAGCTTTCTTT
CDR3aa: CASSAQTGARTEAFF

j_gene: TRBJ1-1
abundance: NA
v_gene: TRBV20-1
d_gene: NA
CDR3nt: TGCAGTGCTAGAGATCCCCTCGGCGACTCGAGAAGTACCCAGAACACTGAAGCTTTCTTT
CDR3aa: CSARDPLGDSRSTQNTEAFF

j_gene: TRBJ2-1
abundance: few
v_gene: TRBV6-4
d_gene: NA
CDR3nt: TGTGCCAGCAGTGACTCGTACGCGGGGCCCTCCTACAATGAGCAGTTCTTC
CDR3aa: CASSDSYAGPSYNEQFF

j_gene: TRBJ1-5
abundance: few
v_gene: TRBV5-1
d_gene: NA
CDR3nt: TGCGCCAGCAGCTTTGGGGGGGTTGGCAATCAGCCCCAGCATTTT
CDR3aa: CASSFGGVGNQPQHF

j_gene: TRBJ1-2
abundance: NA
v_gene: TRBV28
d_gene: NA
CDR3nt: TGTGCCAGCAGTTCACAAGAAAAAGGCTACACCTTC
CDR3aa: CASSSQEKGYTF

j_gene: TRBJ2-3
abundance: NA
v_gene: TRBV10-3
d_gene: TRBD2
CDR3nt: TGTGCCATCACGGCAGGACTAGAACCCGATACGCAGTATTTT
CDR3aa: CAITAGLEPDTQYF

j_gene: TRBJ1-5
abundance: NA
v_gene: TRBV5-1
d_gene: NA
CDR3nt: TGCGCCAGCAGCTTGGTAGCAGGGTCGGGTCAGCCCCAGCATTTT
CDR3aa: CASSLVAGSGQPQHF

j_gene: TRBJ2-1
abundance: few
v_gene: TRBV6-2/TRBV6-3
d_gene: TRBD2
CDR3nt: TGTGCCAGCAGTTGGTATAGCGGGAGCAATGAGCAGTTCTTC
CDR3aa: CASSWYSGSNEQFF

j_gene: TRBJ2-5
abundance: NA
v_gene: TRBV15
d_gene: NA
CDR3nt: TGTGCCACCAGCAGAGATCAGGGAATAGGGGAGACCCAGTACTTC
CDR3aa: CATSRDQGIGETQYF

j_gene: TRBJ2-7
abundance: NA
v_gene: TRBV4-3
d_gene: NA
CDR3nt: TGCGCCAGCGCGACCGGGACTTCCTACGAGCAGTACTTC
CDR3aa: CASATGTSYEQYF

j_gene: TRBJ2-5
abundance: NA
v_gene: TRBV12-3/TRBV12-4
d_gene: TRBD2
CDR3nt: TGTGCCAGCAGTTTAGCGGTTAAAGGACTAGCGGGGGGAGAGACCCAGTACTTC
CDR3aa: CASSLAVKGLAGGETQYF

j_gene: TRBJ2-7
abundance: NA
v_gene: TRBV30
d_gene: NA
CDR3nt: TGTGCCTGGAGTGTAGGCTTGCAGGGGAAATCCTACGAGCAGTACTTC
CDR3aa: CAWSVGLQGKSYEQYF

j_gene: TRBJ2-3
abundance: many
v_gene: TRBV12-3/TRBV12-4
d_gene: NA
CDR3nt: TGTGCCAGCAGTTTAAGGGGCCTGGATACGCAGTATTTT
CDR3aa: CASSLRGLDTQYF